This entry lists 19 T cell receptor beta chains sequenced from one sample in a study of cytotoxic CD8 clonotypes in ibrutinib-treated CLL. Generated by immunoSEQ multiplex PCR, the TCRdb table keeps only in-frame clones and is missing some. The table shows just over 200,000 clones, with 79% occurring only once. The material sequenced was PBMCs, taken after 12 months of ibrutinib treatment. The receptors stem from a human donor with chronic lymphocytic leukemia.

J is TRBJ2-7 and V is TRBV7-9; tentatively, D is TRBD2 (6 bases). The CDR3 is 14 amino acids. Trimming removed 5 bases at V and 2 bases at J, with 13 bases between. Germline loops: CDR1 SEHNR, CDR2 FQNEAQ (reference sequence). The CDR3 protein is CASSPPGVTYEQYF. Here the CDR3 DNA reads TGTGCCAGCAGCCCCCCGGGAGTAACCTACGAGCAGTACTTC.

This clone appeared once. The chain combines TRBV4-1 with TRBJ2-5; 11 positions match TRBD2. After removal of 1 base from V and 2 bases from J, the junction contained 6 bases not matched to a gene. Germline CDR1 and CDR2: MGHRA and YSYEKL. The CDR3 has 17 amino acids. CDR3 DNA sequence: TGCGCCAGCAGCCAAGGGCGGACTAGCGGGTTACAAGAGACCCAGTACTTC. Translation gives CASSQGRTSGLQETQYF.

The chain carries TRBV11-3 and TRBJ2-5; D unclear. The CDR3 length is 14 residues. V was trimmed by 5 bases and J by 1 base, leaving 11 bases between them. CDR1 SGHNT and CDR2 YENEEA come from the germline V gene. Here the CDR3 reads CASSLPGPQETQYF. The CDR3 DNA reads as TGTGCCAGCAGCCTTCCCGGGCCCCAAGAGACCCAGTACTTC.

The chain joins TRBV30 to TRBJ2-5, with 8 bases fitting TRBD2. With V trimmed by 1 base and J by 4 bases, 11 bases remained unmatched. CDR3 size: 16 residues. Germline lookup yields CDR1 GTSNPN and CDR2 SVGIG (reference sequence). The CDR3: CAWSEPAGTSAETQYF. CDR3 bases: TGTGCCTGGAGTGAGCCCGCCGGGACTAGTGCAGAGACCCAGTACTTC.

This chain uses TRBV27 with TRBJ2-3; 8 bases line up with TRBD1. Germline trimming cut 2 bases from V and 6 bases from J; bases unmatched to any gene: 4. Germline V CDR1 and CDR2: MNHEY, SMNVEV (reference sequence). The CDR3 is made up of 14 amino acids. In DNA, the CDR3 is TGTGCCAGCAGTTTAGGCAGGGGGCTGGATACGCAGTATTTT. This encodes CASSLGRGLDTQYF.

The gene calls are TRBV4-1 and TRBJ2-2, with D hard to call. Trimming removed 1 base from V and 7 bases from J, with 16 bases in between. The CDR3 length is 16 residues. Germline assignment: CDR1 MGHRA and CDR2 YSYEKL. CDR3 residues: CASSQVSGPLGGELFF. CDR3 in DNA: TGCGCCAGCAGCCAAGTATCAGGACCGCTCGGCGGGGAGCTGTTTTTT.

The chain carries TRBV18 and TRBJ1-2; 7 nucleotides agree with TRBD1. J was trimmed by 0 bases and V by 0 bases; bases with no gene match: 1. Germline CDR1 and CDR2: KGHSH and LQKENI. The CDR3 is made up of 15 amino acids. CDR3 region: CASSPPGTANYGYTF. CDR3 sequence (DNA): TGTGCCAGCTCACCACCCGGGACAGCTAACTATGGCTACACCTTC.

CDR3 sequence: CASSPNRDEQYF. CDR3 bases: TGTGCCAGCTCACCTAACAGGGACGAGCAGTACTTC. J is TRBJ2-7 and V is TRBV18, with a weak D call TRBD1 (6 bases). The CDR3 contains 12 residues. The V gene lost 3 bases and the J gene lost 5 bases, with 8 bases spanning the gap. The germline V gene encodes CDR1 KGHSH and CDR2 LQKENI. Full variable domain (outside the CDR3, taken from reference TRBV18 and TRBJ2-7): NAGVMQNPRHLVRRRGQEARLRCSPMKGHSHVYWYRQLPEEGLKFMVYLQKENIIDESGMPKERFSAEFPKEGPSILRIQQVVRGDSAAYFCASSPNRDEQYFGPGTRLTVT.

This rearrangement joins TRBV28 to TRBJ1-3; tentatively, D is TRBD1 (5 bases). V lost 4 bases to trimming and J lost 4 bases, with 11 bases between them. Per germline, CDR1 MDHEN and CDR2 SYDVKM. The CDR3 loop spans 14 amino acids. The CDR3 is CASSSGTAGNTIYF. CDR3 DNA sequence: TGTGCCAGCAGTTCTGGGACGGCCGGAAACACCATATATTTT.

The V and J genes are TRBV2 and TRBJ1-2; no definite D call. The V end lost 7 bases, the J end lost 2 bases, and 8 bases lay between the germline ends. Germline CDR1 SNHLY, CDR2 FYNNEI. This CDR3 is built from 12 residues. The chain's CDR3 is CASTPANYGYTF. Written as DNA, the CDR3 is TGTGCCAGCACCCCGGCGAACTATGGCTACACCTTC.

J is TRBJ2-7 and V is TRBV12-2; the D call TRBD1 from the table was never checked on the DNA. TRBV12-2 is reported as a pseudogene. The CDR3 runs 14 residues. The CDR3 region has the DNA TGTGCCAGCAGCCAGGACAGTCGGGAATACGAGCAGTACTTC. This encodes CASSQDSREYEQYF.

The CDR3 spells CASSLAPGTDYGYTF. The CDR3 nucleotides are TGCGCCAGCAGCTTGGCCCCCGGGACAGACTATGGCTACACCTTC. The chain is built from TRBV5-1 and TRBJ1-2; 7 bases map to TRBD1. The CDR3 is made up of 15 amino acids. The V segment lost 0 bases and the J segment 3 bases; nucleotides outside the gene matches: 5. The germline V gene encodes CDR1 SGHRS and CDR2 YFSETQ. The full variable domain, its missing parts supplied by reference TRBV5-1 and TRBJ1-2, is KAGVTQTPRYLIKTRGQQVTLSCSPISGHRSVSWYQQTPGQGLQFLFEYFSETQRNKGNFPGRFSGRQFSNSRSEMNVSTLELGDSALYLCASSLAPGTDYGYTFGSGTRLTVV.

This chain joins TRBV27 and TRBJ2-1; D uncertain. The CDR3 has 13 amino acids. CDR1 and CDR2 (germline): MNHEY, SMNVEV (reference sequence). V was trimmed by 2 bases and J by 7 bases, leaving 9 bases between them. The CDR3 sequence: CASSLQRLNEQFF. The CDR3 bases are TGTGCCAGCAGTTTACAGCGACTGAATGAGCAGTTCTTC.

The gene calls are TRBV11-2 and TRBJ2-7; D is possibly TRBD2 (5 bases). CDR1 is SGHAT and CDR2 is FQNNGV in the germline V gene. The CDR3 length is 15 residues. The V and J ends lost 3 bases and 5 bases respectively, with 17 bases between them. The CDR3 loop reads CASSLGKEKRNEQYF. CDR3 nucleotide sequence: TGTGCCAGCAGCTTGGGGAAAGAGAAGCGGAACGAGCAGTACTTC.

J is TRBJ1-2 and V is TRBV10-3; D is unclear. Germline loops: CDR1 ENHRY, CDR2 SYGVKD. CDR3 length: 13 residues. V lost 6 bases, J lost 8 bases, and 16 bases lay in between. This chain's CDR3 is CAIRSPNTGGYTF. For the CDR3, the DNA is TGTGCCATCAGGAGTCCTAACACGGGAGGCTACACCTTC.

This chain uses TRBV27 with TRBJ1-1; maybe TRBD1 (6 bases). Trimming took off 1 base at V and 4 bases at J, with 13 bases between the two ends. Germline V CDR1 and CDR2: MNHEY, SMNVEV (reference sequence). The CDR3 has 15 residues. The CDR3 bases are TGTGCCAGCAGTTTATATCGTGGAGGGGGCACTGAAGCTTTCTTT. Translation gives CASSLYRGGGTEAFF.

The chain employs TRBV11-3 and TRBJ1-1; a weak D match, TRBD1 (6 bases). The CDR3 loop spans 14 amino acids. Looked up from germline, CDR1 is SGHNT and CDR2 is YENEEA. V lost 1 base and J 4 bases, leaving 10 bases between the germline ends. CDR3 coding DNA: TGTGCCAGCAGCTTAGGGGGGGCCGGCACTGAAGCTTTCTTT. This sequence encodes CASSLGGAGTEAFF. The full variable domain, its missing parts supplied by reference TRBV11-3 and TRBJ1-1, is EAGVVQSPRYKIIEKKQPVAFWCNPISGHNTLYWYLQNLGQGPELLIRYENEEAVDDSQLPKDRFSAERLKGVDSTLKIQPAELGDSAVYLCASSLGGAGTEAFFGQGTRLTVV.

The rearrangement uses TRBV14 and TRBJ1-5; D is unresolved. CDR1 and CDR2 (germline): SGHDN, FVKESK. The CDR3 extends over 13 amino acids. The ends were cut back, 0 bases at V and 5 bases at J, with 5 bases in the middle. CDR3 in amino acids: CASSQDGDQPQHF. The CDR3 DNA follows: TGTGCCAGCAGCCAAGACGGTGATCAGCCCCAGCATTTT. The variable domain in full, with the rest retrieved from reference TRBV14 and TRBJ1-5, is EAGVTQFPSHSVIEKGQTVTLRCDPISGHDNLYWYRRVMGKEIKFLLHFVKESKQDESGMPNNRFLAERTGGTYSTLKVQPAELEDSGVYFCASSQDGDQPQHFGDGTRLSIL.

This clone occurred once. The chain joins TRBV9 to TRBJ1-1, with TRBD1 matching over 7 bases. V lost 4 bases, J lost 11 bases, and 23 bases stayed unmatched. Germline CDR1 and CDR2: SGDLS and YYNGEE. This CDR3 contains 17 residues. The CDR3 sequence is CASSSRPSRDSLGAAFF. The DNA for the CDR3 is TGTGCCAGCAGCTCCCGACCTTCCCGGGACAGTCTGGGCGCGGCTTTCTTT.